Listed here is a single T cell receptor (beta chain). Its cognate antigen is unknown. CDR1 is SEHNR and CDR2 is FQNEAQ in the germline V gene (reference sequence). This CDR3 is built from 17 residues. V was pared by 5 bases and J by 4 bases, with 15 bases of the junction left unmatched. The source of the sample is a study of cytomegalovirus exposure and HLA in healthy donors. Overall study findings and caveats: Being indistinguishable, some V segments were excluded, TRBV6-2 and TRBV6-3 among them.

PCR amplification relied on 60 Vbeta primers (plus 13 Jbeta primers). Method: immunoSEQ multiplex PCR; TCRdb's copy keeps in-frame clones and lacks some. Among around 200,000 clones, nearly 80% were seen once, and the ten largest hold less than 2%. The sequence was collected from a male donor in good health and CMV-seronegative. The rearrangement joins TRBV7-9 to TRBJ2-7; 9 bases agree with TRBD1. Specimen: PBMCs. DNA of the CDR3: TGTGCCAGCAGCCCCCGCATCGGACAGGGGAAGGGATACGAGCAGTACTTC. It codes for CASSPRIGQGKGYEQYF. Full variable domain (missing parts from reference TRBV7-9 and TRBJ2-7): DTGVSQNPRHKITKRGQNVTFRCDPISEHNRLYWYRQTLGQGPEFLTYFQNEAQLEKSRLLSDRFSAERPKGSFSTLEIQRTEQGDSAMYLCASSPRIGQGKGYEQYFGPGTRLTVT.